This T cell receptor beta chain was found in a study of graft-versus-host responses after intestinal transplantation (dated by TCRdb to the early 2020s). Describing the broader study: Recipients received multivisceral, liver-intestinal, or isolated intestinal transplants. All recipients received anti-thymocyte globulin induction followed by maintenance tacrolimus and steroids for around three years. Graft-versus-host and host-versus-graft alloreactive T cell clones were tracked in the graft, circulation and bone marrow after intestinal transplantation using bulk TCR-beta CDR3 sequencing. Alloreactive clones were identified by sequencing pre-transplant mixed lymphocyte reaction products and comparing them with unstimulated pre-transplant donor and recipient T cells. The cohort enrolled under 25 intestinal transplant recipients including one retransplant, and 3 patients lacking pretransplant specimens were excluded. Donor T cell macrochimerism was defined as a peak of at least 4% donor T cells among recipient peripheral blood mononuclear cells. Rather than being sequenced by the commercial service, samples from three later patients were sequenced in-house on an Illumina MiSeq and processed with MiXCR. Broad study findings and their caveats: Early after transplant, peak levels of circulating GvH clones were associated with declines in HvG clones. Patients with donor T cell macrochimerism had high GvH to HvG T cell clonal ratios in their allografts. The relatively low number and heterogeneity of intestinal transplant patients limited the conclusions. GvH clones were detected in recipient bone marrow, and some appeared earlier in ileal mucosa or blood, consistent with an intestinal mucosal origin.

This clone was detected only once. What antigen it recognizes has not been identified. Per-base qualities were not stored, and no clone one base away is much larger. Here V drops 3 bases and J drops 4 bases, and the junction holds 6 bases not matched to any gene. The CDR3 spans 15 residues, from the cysteine through the phenylalanine. CDR3 DNA only is kept here, 45 bases in frame from base 1. The germline V gene encodes CDR1 MGHRA and CDR2 YSYEKL. The protocol used for the library was the immunoSEQ multiplex PCR assay. For most patients, genomic DNA was isolated with the Qiagen DNeasy Blood and Tissue Kit and shipped frozen to Adaptive Biotechnologies for TCR sequencing. For most patients, high-throughput TCR-beta CDR3 sequencing of genomic DNA was performed by Adaptive Biotechnologies. In the paper's pipeline: TCR sequencing data were retrieved from Adaptive's ImmunoSEQ software for 15 to 20 patients, whereas three other patients were processed with MiXCR and VDJtools. CD4 versus CD8 sorting errors were corrected by removing sequences found in both subsets at a frequency ratio below 5:1. Because the origin of CDR3 nucleotide sequences shared between donor and recipient could not be assigned, those sequences were removed. To count as alloreactive, a clone needed at least 2-fold expansion over unstimulated cells and a minimum CFSE-low frequency of 0.002% (template counts) or 0.001% (read counts). Mappable clones were those detected in sequenced pre-transplant spleen, lymph node, or MLR CFSE-low populations of the donor or recipient. The cumulative frequency of alloreactive clones was calculated as a percentage of all sequences, weighted by copy number. TCRdb holds this immuneACCESS table with in-frame rearrangements only. Some clones are missing; in checked studies, unresolved V genes explain under half, and the rest has no known cause. That table is the source of V, J and clone size, and D and trimming were worked out from the DNA. The table for this sample lists more than 95,000 clones; roughly 93% of them were counted only once. The ten top clones hold 0.95% to 1.5% of the sample.

The time point label, as the study defines it: cells obtained before transplantation from donor or recipient. CD3+CD4+ and CD3+CD8+ populations were FACS-sorted from unstimulated pre-transplant donor and recipient cells taken from spleen or lymph nodes. This receptor was obtained from a human donor who received an intestinal transplant. The sample here was unstimulated CD8+ T cells sorted from spleen or lymph node cells, taken before intestinal transplant. The chain is encoded by TRBV4-1 joined to TRBJ2-1; the junction holds 7 bases that match TRBD1. The sequenced DNA is TGCGCCAGCAGCCAGCCGGGACAGCCATACAATGAGCAGTTCTTC. This translates into CASSQPGQPYNEQFF.